The 26 T cell receptor beta chains below all came from one sample that was sequenced in a study of T cells after yellow fever vaccination (dated by TCRdb to between 2018 and 2021). Receptor amplification or capture employed 5' RACE. The listed sequencing device is Illumina HiSeq 2500. In TCRdb, the public reads were trimmed at Q25 with fastp and aligned with MiXCR, with productive beta chains retained. Here each entry gathers all rows of one CDR3 protein and keeps the most common genes and DNA. The table for this sample lists fewer than 450,000 distinct CDR3 sequences; approximately 10% of them were counted only once. The ten largest clones add up to 15% to 20% of the sample. The meaning of the sample's treatment or condition label: live attenuated yellow fever vaccine strain. The input for sequencing was PBMCs, taken on the day of the first yellow fever vaccination. The receptor source for this set is a young man who received the YFV17D yellow fever vaccine.

This clonotype occurred many times. A much larger clone differs from this one at a single base, so this may be a read error. The V and J genes are TRBV5-1 and TRBJ2-5, with D hard to call. Germline-derived CDR1 and CDR2 are SGHRS and YFSETQ. This CDR3 is built from 11 residues. CDR3 DNA sequence: TGTGCCAGCAGGCTCCAAGAGACCCAGTACTTC. Translating gives CASRLQETQYF.

The table lists this clonotype with a few counts. The rearrangement links TRBV18 to TRBJ1-1; no firm D call. The CDR3 spans 15 residues. Germline V CDR1 and CDR2: KGHSH, LQKENI. The V end was cut by 0 bases, the J end by 4 bases, with 12 bases between. CDR3 loop: CASSPPRGIATEAFF. CDR3 DNA sequence: TGTGCCAGCTCACCACCTCGCGGGATAGCCACTGAAGCTTTCTTT.

The chain joins TRBV19 to TRBJ2-1; 9 bases line up with TRBD2. Germline trimming cut 1 base from V and 7 bases from J; bases unmatched to any gene: 8. CDR1 is LNHDA, CDR2 SQIVND, per germline (reference sequence). CDR3 length equals 16 residues. As DNA, the CDR3 is TGTGCCAGTAGTATAGGACCAGCGGGGGGTGGTAATGAGCAGTTCTTC. Its protein is CASSIGPAGGGNEQFF.

The V gene is TRBV10-3, the J gene TRBJ2-3; TRBD1 or TRBD2 may be the D gene (6 bases each). This CDR3 is 15 amino acids long. Trimming cost V 3 bases and J 2 bases, with 12 bases left between them. Germline V lookup: CDR1 ENHRY, CDR2 SYGVKD. CDR3 protein: CAISDWGAPTDTQYF. In DNA, the CDR3 is TGTGCCATCAGTGATTGGGGGGCACCCACAGATACGCAGTATTTT.

This clonotype was observed a few times. This chain uses TRBV7-2 with TRBJ2-6; no definite D call. CDR3 length: 17 amino acids. The germline gives CDR1 SGHTA, CDR2 FQGNSA. Trimming took off 0 bases at V and 1 base at J, with 10 bases between the two ends. CDR3 residues: CASSLAVGKSGANVLTF. CDR3 nucleotide sequence: TGTGCCAGCAGCTTAGCTGTAGGGAAGTCTGGGGCCAACGTCCTGACTTTC.

Only a few counts were recorded for this clonotype. This sequence joins TRBV7-9 and TRBJ1-5, with D maybe TRBD1 (6 bases). Germline values: CDR1 SEHNR, CDR2 FQNEAQ (reference sequence). The CDR3 is 14 residues long. V was pared by 7 bases and J by 1 base, with 11 bases between. CDR3 sequence reads: CASKGQGSNQPQHF. For the CDR3, the DNA is TGTGCCAGCAAGGGACAAGGAAGCAATCAGCCCCAGCATTTT. The entire variable domain, with the rest obtained from reference TRBV7-9 and TRBJ1-5, is as follows: DTGVSQNPRHKITKRGQNVTFRCDPISEHNRLYWYRQTLGQGPEFLTYFQNEAQLEKSRLLSDRFSAERPKGSFSTLEIQRTEQGDSAMYLCASKGQGSNQPQHFGDGTRLSIL.

This clonotype was counted a few times. V usage is TRBV27 and J usage is TRBJ2-7; 14 positions match TRBD2. Germline lookup yields CDR1 MNHEY and CDR2 SMNVEV (reference sequence). This CDR3 contains 17 residues. V lost 6 bases, J lost 3 bases, and 10 bases stayed unmatched. As DNA, the CDR3 is TGTGCCAGCAGGCCAACCGGACTAGCGGGGGGAAACTACGAGCAGTACTTC. It encodes CASRPTGLAGGNYEQYF.

This clonotype occurred a few times. The chain couples TRBV27 to TRBJ2-7; 10 bases match TRBD1. V lost 5 bases, J lost 1 base, and 11 bases stayed unmatched. The CDR3 sequence is 17 residues long. CDR1 is MNHEY and CDR2 is SMNVEV in the germline V gene (reference sequence). The CDR3: CASSHPQDRGESYEQYV. DNA for the CDR3: TGTGCCAGCAGTCACCCCCAGGACAGGGGGGAATCCTACGAGCAGTACGTC.

This clonotype showed up just a few times. The V and J genes are TRBV4-1 and TRBJ2-3, with unresolved D. The CDR3 contains 17 residues. Trimming took 0 bases from V and 2 from J, leaving 15 bases between them. In germline, CDR1 is MGHRA, CDR2 YSYEKL. CDR3 coding DNA: TGCGCCAGCAGCCAAGATAGAGTACTGCTTTCCACAGATACGCAGTATTTT. Its protein product is CASSQDRVLLSTDTQYF.

The chain recombines TRBV5-1 with TRBJ2-3; TRBD1 agrees at 7 bases. Losses at the gene ends were 4 bases for V and 0 bases for J; bases not matched to a gene: 14. This CDR3 region has 18 residues. CDR1 SGHRS and CDR2 YFSETQ come from the germline V gene. The CDR3 DNA reads TGCGCCAGCAGCGACAGACCCGCAACAGGGGATAGCACAGATACGCAGTATTTT. This encodes CASSDRPATGDSTDTQYF.

This chain uses TRBV4-3 with TRBJ1-2, with D possibly being TRBD1 (6 bases). Trimming cost V 0 bases and J 6 bases, with 17 bases left between them. CDR3 length: 16 amino acids. Germline loops: CDR1 LGHNA, CDR2 YSLEER. The chain's CDR3 is CASSQEGAPPRHGYTF. CDR3 bases: TGCGCCAGCAGCCAAGAGGGGGCTCCCCCAAGGCATGGCTACACCTTC.

This clonotype was counted a few times. The gene calls are TRBV5-1 and TRBJ2-3, with D uncertain. Germline V CDR1 and CDR2: SGHRS, YFSETQ. The V and J ends lost 0 bases and 4 bases respectively, with 3 bases between them. The CDR3 length is 12 residues. CDR3 sequence: CASSLEADTQYF. CDR3 nucleotide sequence: TGCGCCAGCAGCTTGGAGGCAGATACGCAGTATTTT.

This clonotype was observed at least ten times. The rearrangement links TRBV3-1 to TRBJ2-5, with D unresolved. V was trimmed by 3 bases and J by 1 base, leaving 12 bases between them. This CDR3 contains 15 residues. Per germline, CDR1 LGHDT and CDR2 YNNKEL (reference sequence). This CDR3 is CASSQQSGPQETQYF. CDR3 in DNA: TGTGCCAGCAGCCAGCAGTCGGGCCCCCAAGAGACCCAGTACTTC.

This clonotype was counted between two and nine times. This chain uses TRBV14 with TRBJ1-6, with 9 positions matching TRBD1. Germline CDR1 SGHDN, CDR2 FVKESK. CDR3 length: 17 residues. Unmatched junction bases numbered 11, after V lost 4 bases and J lost 7 bases. The CDR3 protein is CASSPNPGTGWNSPLHF. CDR3 in DNA: TGTGCCAGCAGCCCCAATCCCGGGACAGGGTGGAATTCACCCCTCCACTTT.

This clonotype was observed a handful of times. V and J are TRBV9 and TRBJ2-2, with a weak D call TRBD2 (5 bases). V was shortened by 4 bases and J by 7 bases, with 14 bases between the two germline ends. Germline assignment: CDR1 SGDLS and CDR2 YYNGEE. The CDR3 is made up of 14 amino acids. Here the CDR3 DNA reads TGTGCCAGCAGCCGGACTTCCTATGGCGGGGAGCTGTTTTTT. Its protein product is CASSRTSYGGELFF.

There are many counts of this clonotype. The CDR3 spells CASSIGPVDYEQYF. The CDR3 DNA reads TGTGCCAGTAGTATTGGTCCAGTTGACTACGAGCAGTACTTC. The rearrangement uses TRBV19 and TRBJ2-7; no clear D gene. Germline V gene lookup returns CDR1 LNHDA and CDR2 SQIVND (reference sequence). Deletions cut 3 bases from V and 3 bases from J, with 12 bases between. This CDR3 contains 14 residues.

V gene TRBV5-1 combines with J gene TRBJ2-1; either TRBD1 or TRBD2 may supply D (5 bases each). The CDR3 contains 13 residues. The V and J ends lost 7 bases and 9 bases respectively, with 17 bases between them. The germline V gene has CDR1 SGHRS and CDR2 YFSETQ. The DNA of the CDR3 is TGCGCCAGCCGCGGTTGGGGACGGAGTGAGCAGTTCTTC. This sequence encodes CASRGWGRSEQFF. The entire variable domain, with the rest obtained from reference TRBV5-1 and TRBJ2-1, is as follows: KAGVTQTPRYLIKTRGQQVTLSCSPISGHRSVSWYQQTPGQGLQFLFEYFSETQRNKGNFPGRFSGRQFSNSRSEMNVSTLELGDSALYLCASRGWGRSEQFFGPGTRLTVL.

The chain uses TRBV4-2 and TRBJ2-5; D ambiguous. The germline CDR1 and CDR2 sequences are LGHNA and YNFKEQ. Trimming took 1 base from V and 4 from J, leaving 16 bases between them. The CDR3 length is 16 residues. The CDR3 here is CASSQVLGLGSETQYF. In DNA, the CDR3 is TGTGCCAGCAGCCAAGTCCTAGGGCTAGGCTCAGAGACCCAGTACTTC.

This clonotype was seen many times. The J gene is TRBJ2-5, the V gene TRBV29-1; no clear D. V lost 4 bases and J 2 bases, leaving 11 bases between the germline ends. CDR1 is SQVTM and CDR2 is ANQGSEA in the germline V gene. The CDR3 contains 13 residues. CDR3 loop: CSVGPLGQETQYF. For the CDR3, the DNA is TGCAGCGTTGGCCCGCTAGGGCAAGAGACCCAGTACTTC.

This clonotype showed up just a few times. In nucleotides, the CDR3 is TGTGCCAGCAGCTACGGGGACAGCGCGGGTGGAGGGGAGCAGTACTTC. Its translation: CASSYGDSAGGGEQYF. This sequence joins TRBV7-2 and TRBJ2-7; tentatively, D is TRBD1 (7 bases). Trimming shortened V by 4 bases and J by 7 bases, and 23 bases separated the two germline ends. The germline V gene has CDR1 SGHTA and CDR2 FQGNSA. The CDR3 totals 16 residues. The entire variable domain, with the rest obtained from reference TRBV7-2 and TRBJ2-7, is as follows: GAGVSQSPSNKVTEKGKDVELRCDPISGHTALYWYRQSLGQGLEFLIYFQGNSAPDKSGLPSDRFSAERTGGSVSTLTIQRTQQEDSAVYLCASSYGDSAGGGEQYFGPGTRLTVT.

The rearrangement joins TRBV7-9 to TRBJ2-7; 7 nucleotides match TRBD1. The CDR3 contains 16 residues. The trim removed 3 bases at V and 5 bases at J, leaving 13 bases unmatched. Germline lookup yields CDR1 SEHNR and CDR2 FQNEAQ (reference sequence). The CDR3 loop reads CASSFRDRHPRDEQYF. In DNA form, the CDR3 reads TGTGCCAGCAGCTTTCGGGACAGACATCCCCGGGACGAGCAGTACTTC.

The J gene is TRBJ2-5, the V gene TRBV7-2; TRBD2 is a possible D gene (6 bases). Germline lookup yields CDR1 SGHTA and CDR2 FQGNSA. V lost 4 bases and J lost 2, with 11 bases in between. CDR3 length equals 14 residues. The CDR3 DNA is TGTGCCAGCAGCTCATCGGCGGGGCAAGAGACCCAGTACTTC. Protein: CASSSSAGQETQYF.

This clonotype was detected a few times. The chain combines TRBV29-1 with TRBJ2-1; maybe TRBD1 (5 bases). Germline CDR1 and CDR2: SQVTM and ANQGSEA. Trimming cost V 4 bases and J 5 bases, with 18 bases left between them. There are 15 residues in the CDR3. The chain's CDR3 is CSVGPAGSINNEQFF. CDR3 nucleotides: TGCAGCGTTGGGCCCGCAGGGTCAATCAACAATGAGCAGTTCTTC.

The chain recombines TRBV9 with TRBJ2-3, with 7 nucleotides matching TRBD1. Germline loops: CDR1 SGDLS, CDR2 YYNGEE. Losses at the gene ends were 2 bases for V and 6 bases for J; bases not matched to a gene: 9. The CDR3 runs to 15 residues. The CDR3 protein is CASSVGTDDRDTQYF. The CDR3 DNA reads as TGTGCCAGCAGCGTTGGGACAGACGACCGGGATACGCAGTATTTT.

This clonotype has a handful of counts. This chain links TRBV27 with TRBJ2-3; D ambiguous. The germline CDR1 and CDR2 sequences are MNHEY and SMNVEV (reference sequence). V gave up 2 bases and J gave up 3 bases, with 6 bases separating them. This CDR3 region has 13 residues. This chain's CDR3 is CASSLRVTDTQYF. The CDR3 DNA follows: TGTGCCAGCAGTTTAAGGGTGACAGATACGCAGTATTTT.

Ten or more counts support this clonotype. J is TRBJ1-1 and V is TRBV6-5; D unclear. V shed 0 bases and J shed 5 bases, with 7 bases lying between them. Germline assignment: CDR1 MNHEY and CDR2 SVGAGI. The CDR3 contains 13 residues. CDR3: CASSYSAGTEAFF. For the CDR3, the DNA is TGTGCCAGCAGTTACTCGGCTGGGACTGAAGCTTTCTTT.